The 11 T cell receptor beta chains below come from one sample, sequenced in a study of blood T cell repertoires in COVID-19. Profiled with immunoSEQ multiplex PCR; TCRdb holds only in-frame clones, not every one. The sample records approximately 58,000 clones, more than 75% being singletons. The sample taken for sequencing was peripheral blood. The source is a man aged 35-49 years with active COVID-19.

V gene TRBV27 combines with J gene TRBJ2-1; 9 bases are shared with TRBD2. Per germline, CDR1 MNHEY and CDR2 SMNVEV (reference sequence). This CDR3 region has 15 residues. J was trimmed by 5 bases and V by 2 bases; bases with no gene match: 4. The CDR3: CASSLLAGTDNEQFF. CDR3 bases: TGTGCCAGCAGTTTACTAGCGGGAACTGACAATGAGCAGTTCTTC.

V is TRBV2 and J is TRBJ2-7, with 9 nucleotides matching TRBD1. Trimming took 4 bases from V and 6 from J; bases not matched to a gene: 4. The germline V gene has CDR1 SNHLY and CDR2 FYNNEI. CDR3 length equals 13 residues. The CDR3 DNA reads TGTGCCAGCAGTGTGGACAGGGGAGGCGAGCAGTACTTC. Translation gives CASSVDRGGEQYF.

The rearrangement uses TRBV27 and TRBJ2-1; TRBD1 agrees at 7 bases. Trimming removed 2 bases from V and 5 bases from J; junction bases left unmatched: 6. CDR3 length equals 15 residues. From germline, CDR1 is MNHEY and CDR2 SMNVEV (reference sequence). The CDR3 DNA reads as TGTGCCAGCAGTTTAGCAGGGGGTTACGACAATGAGCAGTTCTTC. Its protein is CASSLAGGYDNEQFF.

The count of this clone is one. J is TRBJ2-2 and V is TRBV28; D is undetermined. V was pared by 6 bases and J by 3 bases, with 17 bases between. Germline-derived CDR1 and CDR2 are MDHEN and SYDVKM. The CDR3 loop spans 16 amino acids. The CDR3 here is CASRPLRWADTGELFF. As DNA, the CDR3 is TGTGCCAGCAGGCCTCTCCGTTGGGCAGACACCGGGGAGCTGTTTTTT.

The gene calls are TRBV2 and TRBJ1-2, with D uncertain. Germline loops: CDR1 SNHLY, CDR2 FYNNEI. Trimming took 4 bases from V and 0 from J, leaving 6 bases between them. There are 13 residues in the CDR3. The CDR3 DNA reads TGTGCCAGCAGTGGGTACTCTAACTATGGCTACACCTTC. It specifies CASSGYSNYGYTF.

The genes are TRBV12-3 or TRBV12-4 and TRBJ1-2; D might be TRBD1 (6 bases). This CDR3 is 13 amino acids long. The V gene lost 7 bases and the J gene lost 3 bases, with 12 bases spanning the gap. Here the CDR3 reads CASNGGLDYGYTF. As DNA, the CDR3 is TGTGCCAGCAACGGGGGGCTAGACTATGGCTACACCTTC.

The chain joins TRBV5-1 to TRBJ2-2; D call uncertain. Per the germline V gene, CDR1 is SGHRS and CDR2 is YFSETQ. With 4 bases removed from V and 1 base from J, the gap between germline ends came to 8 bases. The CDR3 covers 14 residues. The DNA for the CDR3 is TGCGCCAGCAGCCCAACACAGAACACCGGGGAGCTGTTTTTT. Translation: CASSPTQNTGELFF.

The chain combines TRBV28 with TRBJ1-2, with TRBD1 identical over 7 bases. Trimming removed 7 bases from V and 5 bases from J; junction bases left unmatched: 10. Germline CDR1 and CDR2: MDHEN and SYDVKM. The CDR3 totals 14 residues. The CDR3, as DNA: TGTGCCAGCACTCAATCCGGGACAGTATATGGCTACACCTTC. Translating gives CASTQSGTVYGYTF.

The CDR3 region is CASKRSGGAGETQYF. In nucleotides, the CDR3 is TGTGCCAGCAAAAGGTCCGGAGGGGCGGGGGAGACCCAGTACTTC. The chain joins TRBV6-5 to TRBJ2-5; possible D gene TRBD2, 6 bases. Germline V gene data show CDR1 as MNHEY and CDR2 as SVGAGI. The CDR3 has 15 residues. Trimming took off 7 bases at V and 5 bases at J, with 20 bases between the two ends.

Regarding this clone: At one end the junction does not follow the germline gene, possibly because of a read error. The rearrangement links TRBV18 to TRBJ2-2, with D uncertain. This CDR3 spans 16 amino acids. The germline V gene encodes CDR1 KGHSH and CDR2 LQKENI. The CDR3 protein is CASAPPRTANTGELFF. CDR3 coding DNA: TGTGCCAGCGCACCCCCTAGAACCGCGAACACCGGGGAGCTGTTTTTT.

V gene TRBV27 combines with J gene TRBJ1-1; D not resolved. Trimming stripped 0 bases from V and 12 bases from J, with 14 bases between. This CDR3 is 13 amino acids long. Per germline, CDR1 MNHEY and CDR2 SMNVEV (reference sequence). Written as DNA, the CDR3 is TGTGCCAGCAGTTTATCGGGAGGCCCCCCCCCTTTCTTT. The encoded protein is CASSLSGGPPPFF.